One sample yielded the 22 T cell receptor beta chains listed below, sequenced in a study of blood T cells in healthy people across ages. For the second PCR, which ran for roughly 6 to 12 cycles, a sample-barcoded 5' primer and a J-beta primer mix were used. TCRdb reanalysed the 5' RACE reads using MiXCR and keeps one entry per CDR3 protein. The table lists roughly 1,000,000 distinct CDR3 sequences, 20% to 25% of them singletons. These data also featured in a second study, about T cells of mothers and their children.

The sequenced material came from blood. The receptors originated from a girl aged 2 to 10 in good health.

This clonotype has more than one count but fewer than ten. The chain couples TRBV29-1 to TRBJ2-4; a possible D gene is TRBD1 (5 bases). V dropped 3 bases and J dropped 6 bases, with 9 bases sitting between them. The CDR3 has 12 amino acids. Germline V gives CDR1 SQVTM, CDR2 ANQGSEA. The CDR3 is CSVESQGNIQYF. As DNA, the CDR3 is TGCAGCGTTGAGAGTCAGGGAAACATTCAGTACTTC.

The V gene is TRBV6-2 or TRBV6-3, the J gene TRBJ2-1; 8 positions match TRBD1. The CDR3 totals 17 residues. Germline assignment: CDR1 MNHEY and CDR2 SVGEGT. V was pared by 0 bases and J by 6 bases, with 10 bases of the junction left unmatched. The CDR3 protein is CASSYSRGQGALNEQFF. CDR3 coding DNA: TGTGCCAGCAGTTACTCGAGAGGCCAGGGGGCCCTCAATGAGCAGTTCTTC.

This clonotype was counted a few times. The chain joins TRBV11-2 to TRBJ2-5; D is perhaps TRBD1 (6 bases). V gave up 1 base and J gave up 4 bases, with 13 bases separating them. The CDR3 extends over 15 amino acids. Germline V lookup: CDR1 SGHAT, CDR2 FQNNGV. The CDR3 DNA follows: TGTGCCAGCAGCTTAGGGCCAGGGGACGCAGAGACCCAGTACTTC. Encoded protein: CASSLGPGDAETQYF.

The chain is built from TRBV12-3 or TRBV12-4 and TRBJ2-3, with D perhaps matching TRBD1 or TRBD2 (5 bases each). V lost 3 bases and J lost 4, with 11 bases in between. This CDR3 is 14 amino acids long. CDR3 nucleotide sequence: TGTGCCAGCAGTTTTGGGGCGAGGGCAGATACGCAGTATTTT. Its protein is CASSFGARADTQYF.

This chain joins TRBV9 and TRBJ1-6, with 8 bases that match TRBD1. The CDR3 contains 15 residues. Germline CDR1 and CDR2: SGDLS and YYNGEE. J was trimmed by 7 bases and V by 1 base; bases with no gene match: 4. CDR3 DNA: TGTGCCAGCAGCGTAACAGGGGGAAGCAATTCACCCCTCCACTTT. This sequence encodes CASSVTGGSNSPLHF.

In its sample, this clonotype was seen a few times. The chain recombines TRBV3-1 with TRBJ2-5; 8 bases map to TRBD2. Germline V lookup: CDR1 LGHDT, CDR2 YNNKEL (reference sequence). This CDR3 has 16 residues. Unmatched junction bases numbered 10, after V lost 6 bases and J lost 1 base. The CDR3 DNA follows: TGTGCCAGCAGGGACTCCGGGGGGGGAAGCCAAGAGACCCAGTACTTC. Protein sequence: CASRDSGGGSQETQYF.

The rearrangement links TRBV20-1 to TRBJ2-7; D is perhaps TRBD2 (5 bases). V lost 2 bases and J lost 3, with 11 bases in between. Germline V gene data show CDR1 as DFQATT and CDR2 as SNEGSKA (reference sequence). The CDR3 covers 13 residues. This CDR3 reads CSARTGINYEQYF. The CDR3 DNA follows: TGCAGTGCTAGAACCGGGATTAACTACGAGCAGTACTTC.

This clonotype was counted only a few times. The rearrangement uses TRBV7-2 and TRBJ2-7; D remains unclear. The ends were cut back, 2 bases at V and 2 bases at J, with 13 bases in the middle. Germline-derived CDR1 and CDR2 are SGHTA and FQGNSA. This CDR3 comprises 15 residues. The CDR3 protein is CASSLSRAATYEQYF. The CDR3 DNA follows: TGTGCCAGCAGCTTATCCCGGGCAGCTACCTACGAGCAGTACTTC. Complete variable domain (other parts from reference TRBV7-2 and TRBJ2-7): GAGVSQSPSNKVTEKGKDVELRCDPISGHTALYWYRQSLGQGLEFLIYFQGNSAPDKSGLPSDRFSAERTGGSVSTLTIQRTQQEDSAVYLCASSLSRAATYEQYFGPGTRLTVT.

The chain uses TRBV12-3 or TRBV12-4 and TRBJ1-6; D not resolved. CDR3 length equals 14 residues. Trimming removed 1 base at V and 6 bases at J, with 7 bases between. The CDR3 nucleotides read TGTGCCAGCAGTTTAGGGCAGACTAATTCACCCCTCCACTTT. This encodes CASSLGQTNSPLHF.

This clonotype was seen more than once but under ten times. Since a much larger clone is just one base distant, this may be a read error. V usage is TRBV9 and J usage is TRBJ2-5; D possibly uses TRBD1 or TRBD2 (6 bases each). The V end was cut by 6 bases, the J end by 4 bases, with 16 bases between. Germline V CDR1 and CDR2: SGDLS, YYNGEE. The CDR3 totals 14 residues. CDR3 coding DNA: TGTGCCAGCAACCCCCTGTCGGGGGCAGAGACCCAGTACTTC. Amino acid sequence: CASNPLSGAETQYF.

The chain recombines TRBV20-1 with TRBJ2-6; TRBD1 might be the D (5 bases). The germline CDR1 and CDR2 sequences are DFQATT and SNEGSKA (reference sequence). The CDR3 loop spans 14 amino acids. V lost 4 bases and J lost 0, with 7 bases in between. In DNA, the CDR3 is TGCAGTGCTAAGGGGAACTCTGGGGCCAACGTCCTGACTTTC. It is translated as CSAKGNSGANVLTF.

This clonotype was counted only a few times. CDR3 protein: CASSVSVDTGELFF. The CDR3 bases are TGTGCCAGCAGTGTTTCAGTTGACACCGGGGAGCTGTTTTTT. The rearrangement joins TRBV2 to TRBJ2-2; D unclear. Trimming cost V 4 bases and J 3 bases, with 9 bases left between them. Looked up from germline, CDR1 is SNHLY and CDR2 is FYNNEI. This CDR3 comprises 14 residues.

V usage is TRBV7-2 and J usage is TRBJ2-3, with 9 nucleotides matching TRBD2. The CDR3 is made up of 18 amino acids. After removal of 10 bases from V and 2 bases from J, the junction contained 19 bases not matched to a gene. The V gene's germline CDR1 is SGHTA and CDR2 FQGNSA. The CDR3 sequence: CATTRYVGAGGDTDTQYF. CDR3 nucleotides: TGTGCCACTACACGTTACGTGGGGGCGGGGGGGGACACAGATACGCAGTATTTT.

This clonotype was counted only a few times. The CDR3 is CATSDLRSAGQSSYNEQFF. The CDR3, as DNA: TGTGCCACCAGTGATTTGCGGAGTGCCGGCCAAAGCTCCTACAATGAGCAGTTCTTC. This chain joins TRBV24-1 and TRBJ2-1; D is uncertain. With 0 bases removed from V and 0 bases from J, the gap between germline ends came to 17 bases. The CDR3 runs to 19 residues. Germline V lookup: CDR1 KGHDR, CDR2 SFDVKD.

This clonotype has more than one count but fewer than ten. The rearrangement joins TRBV29-1 to TRBJ2-3, with TRBD1 identical over 9 bases. The junction had 9 bases not matched to a gene; V was cut back by 6 bases and J by 5 bases. Germline loops: CDR1 SQVTM, CDR2 ANQGSEA. This CDR3 is 14 amino acids long. Here the CDR3 reads CSVRDRVRIDTQYF. The CDR3, as DNA: TGCAGCGTCCGGGACAGGGTTAGAATAGATACGCAGTATTTT.

This sequence joins TRBV20-1 and TRBJ2-1; 12 nucleotides agree with TRBD2. From germline, CDR1 is DFQATT and CDR2 SNEGSKA (reference sequence). CDR3 length: 16 amino acids. V lost 1 base, J lost 4 bases, and 5 bases stayed unmatched. CDR3 sequence (DNA): TGCAGTGCTAGAGTAGGGCTAGCGGGAGGGTACAATGAGCAGTTCTTC. It yields the protein CSARVGLAGGYNEQFF.

Ten or more counts support this clonotype. V gene TRBV4-2 combines with J gene TRBJ1-2; D uncertain. The CDR3 totals 17 residues. CDR1 is LGHNA, CDR2 YNFKEQ, per germline. The V and J ends lost 0 bases and 1 base respectively, with 15 bases between them. The CDR3 bases are TGTGCCAGCAGCCAAGAATACCACCACTTCGATAACTATGGCTACACCTTC. Translated: CASSQEYHHFDNYGYTF.

This clonotype was counted ten times or more. The chain couples TRBV7-9 to TRBJ2-5; unclear D gene. Trimming pared 5 bases from V and 4 bases from J, leaving 8 bases between. This CDR3 is 12 amino acids long. Germline CDR1 SEHNR, CDR2 FQNEAQ (reference sequence). The CDR3 nucleotides are TGTGCCAGCAGCCGACCAGGAGAGACCCAGTACTTC. Protein: CASSRPGETQYF.

There are a few counts of this clonotype. The V gene is TRBV20-1, the J gene TRBJ2-2; D assignment may be TRBD1 or TRBD2 (5 bases each). The V end lost 6 bases, the J end lost 7 bases, and 15 bases lay between the germline ends. This CDR3 comprises 13 residues. Germline V lookup: CDR1 DFQATT, CDR2 SNEGSKA (reference sequence). The DNA for the CDR3 is TGCAGTGCCCCGGGGCTAGCAAGCGGGGAGCTGTTTTTT. It codes for CSAPGLASGELFF.

The V and J genes are TRBV25-1 and TRBJ2-1; TRBD1 aligns across 7 bases. With the DNA end fitting TRBJ2-5 better, the J assignment may be wrong. Per germline, CDR1 MGHDK and CDR2 SYGVNS. This CDR3 is built from 15 residues. The CDR3 sequence is CASTLRAGGQETQYF. The CDR3 bases are TGTGCCAGCACCCTACGGGCAGGGGGACAAGAGACCCAGTACTTC.

The chain combines TRBV12-3 or TRBV12-4 with TRBJ1-3; tentatively, D is TRBD1 (5 bases). The CDR3 runs 17 residues. Trimming pared 4 bases from V and 1 base from J, leaving 17 bases between. The DNA for the CDR3 is TGTGCCAGCAGTTCCCCGGGTTTGGGGGAATCTGGAAACACCATATATTTT. It encodes CASSSPGLGESGNTIYF.

This chain joins TRBV27 and TRBJ2-5; TRBD1 agrees at 8 bases. The end of the DNA is better explained by TRBJ2-1, so the J call may be wrong. The CDR3 is made up of 14 amino acids. Germline V gene data show CDR1 as MNHEY and CDR2 as SMNVEV (reference sequence). The CDR3 nucleotides are TGTGCCAGCTATAACGGACAGGGCGATAATGAGCAGTTCTTC. Translated, it gives CASYNGQGDNEQFF.